The subject of this entry is one T cell receptor (beta chain). Its antigen is unknown. There are no base qualities to consult, and no much larger clone falls within one base. The data originate from a study of blood T cell repertoires in COVID-19 (dated by TCRdb to 2019 to 2021). Regarding the complete study: Samples from collaborators originated in the United States, Italy and Spain and spanned both the acute and convalescent phases of COVID-19. The material from the prospective study consisted of cDNA or gDNA derived from T cells, B-cell-depleted T cells, or PBMCs. Subjects who had been exposed to COVID-19, were actively infected with it, or had recovered from it provided the deeply sampled blood TCRbeta repertoires that made up the dataset. The repertoires were released in a freely available public database meant as a resource for research on the immune response to SARS-CoV-2. Samples were obtained from the ongoing ImmuneRACE study (first 160 participants) and from 1,254 subjects provided by 6 global collaborators. Sample metadata almost always included a de-identified subject ID, COVID-19 status, age in years and sex. Where HLA class I and class II types were available, the types were taken from metadata supplied by the sample provider, not from assay-based typing. The full study reports these points: How much clinical and demographic metadata was included differed by source and by participant, and the metadata was provided uncurated.

A second Seattle source provided samples from volunteer blood donors who had recovered from COVID-19. Collaborating institutions collected whole blood in K2EDTA tubes following their own protocols. Collaborator samples were shipped for TCRbeta analysis as frozen whole blood, isolated PBMCs, or DNA extracted from either sample type. TCRbeta CDR3 regions were amplified from genomic DNA using the immunoSEQ Assay, a bias-controlled multiplex PCR. The original pipeline was this. Within the assay, amplification of reference gene primers was used to estimate how many nucleated cells each sample contained. To quantify the absolute abundance of each unique TCRbeta CDR3 rearrangement, sequence reads were collapsed and filtered. For each sample, productive Simpson clonality was calculated as the square root of Simpson's diversity index over productive rearrangements. The immuneACCESS repertoire file appears here via TCRdb, limited to in-frame rearrangements. These files lack a portion of the clones; in checked studies, under half of the deficit traces to unresolved V genes, and the cause of the others is not known. V and J calls and clone size come straight from that table; D and trimming were deduced from the DNA. Across this sample there are roughly 190,000 clones, with nearly 90% seen only once. The ten largest account for around 5.9% of the sample.

V is trimmed back by 5 bases and J by 7 bases, and the junction contains 15 bases that no gene match accounts for. From its cysteine to its phenylalanine, the CDR3 spans 17 amino acids. The CDR3 DNA has 51 bases and is translated from base 1. Per the germline V gene, SGHAT is the CDR1 and FQNNGV is the CDR2. Sequencing used peripheral blood. The rearrangement joined TRBV11-2 to TRBJ2-7; a stretch of 12 junction bases matches TRBD2. This receptor was taken from a woman aged 40 to 50 who had recovered from COVID-19. The CDR3 is CASSPIGTSGRLGEQYF. In nucleotide form, the sequence is TGTGCCAGCAGCCCGATCGGGACTAGCGGGCGCCTTGGGGAGCAGTACTTC.